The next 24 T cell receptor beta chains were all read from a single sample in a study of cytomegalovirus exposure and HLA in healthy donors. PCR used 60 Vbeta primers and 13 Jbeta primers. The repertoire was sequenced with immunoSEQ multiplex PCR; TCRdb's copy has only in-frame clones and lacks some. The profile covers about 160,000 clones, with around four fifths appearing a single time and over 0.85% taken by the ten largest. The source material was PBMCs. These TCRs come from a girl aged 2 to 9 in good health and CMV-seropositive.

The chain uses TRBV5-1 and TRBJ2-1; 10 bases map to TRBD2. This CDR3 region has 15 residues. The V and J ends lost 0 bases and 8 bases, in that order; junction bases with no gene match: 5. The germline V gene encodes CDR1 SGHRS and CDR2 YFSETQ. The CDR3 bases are TGCGCCAGCAGCTTGGGAGCTAGCGGGAGCTATGAGCAGTTCTTC. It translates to CASSLGASGSYEQFF.

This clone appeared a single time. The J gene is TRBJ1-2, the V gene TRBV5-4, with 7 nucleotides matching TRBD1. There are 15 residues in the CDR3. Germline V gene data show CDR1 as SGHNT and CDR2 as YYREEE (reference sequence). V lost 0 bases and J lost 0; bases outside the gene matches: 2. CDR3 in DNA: TGTGCCAGCAGCTTGGACAGGGGCACTAACTATGGCTACACCTTC. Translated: CASSLDRGTNYGYTF.

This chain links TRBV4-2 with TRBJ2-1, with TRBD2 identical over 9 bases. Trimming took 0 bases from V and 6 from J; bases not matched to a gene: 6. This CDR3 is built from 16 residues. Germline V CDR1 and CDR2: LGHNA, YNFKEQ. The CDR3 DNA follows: TGTGCCAGCAGCCAAGAGGAGCGGGAGGCATTCAATGAGCAGTTCTTC. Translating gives CASSQEEREAFNEQFF.

CDR3: CASSPGDQTTQYF. As DNA, the CDR3 is TGTGCCAGCAGCCCCGGAGACCAAACTACCCAGTACTTC. The V gene is TRBV5-6, the J gene TRBJ2-5; D ambiguous. Looked up from germline, CDR1 is SGHDT and CDR2 is YYEEEE. With 4 bases removed from V and 8 bases from J, the gap between germline ends came to 15 bases. The length of the CDR3 is 13 residues.

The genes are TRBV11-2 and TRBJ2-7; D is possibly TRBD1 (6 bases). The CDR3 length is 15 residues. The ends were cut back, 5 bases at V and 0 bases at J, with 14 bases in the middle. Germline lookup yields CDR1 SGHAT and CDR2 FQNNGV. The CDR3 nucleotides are TGTGCCAGCAGCCTCAGGGGCGGCTACTCCTACGAGCAGTACTTC. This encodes CASSLRGGYSYEQYF.

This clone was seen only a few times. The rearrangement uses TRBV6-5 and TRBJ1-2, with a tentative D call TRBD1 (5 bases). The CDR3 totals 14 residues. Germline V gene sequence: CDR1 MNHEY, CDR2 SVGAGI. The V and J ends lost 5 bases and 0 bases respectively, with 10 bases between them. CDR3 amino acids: CASSLGTPNYGYTF. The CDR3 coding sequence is TGTGCCAGCAGTCTTGGGACTCCTAACTATGGCTACACCTTC.

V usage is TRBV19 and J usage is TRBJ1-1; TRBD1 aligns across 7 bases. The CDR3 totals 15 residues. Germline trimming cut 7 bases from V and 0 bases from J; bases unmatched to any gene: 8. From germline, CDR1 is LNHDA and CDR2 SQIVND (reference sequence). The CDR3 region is CASTQGGGMNTEAFF. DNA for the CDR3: TGTGCCAGTACCCAAGGGGGCGGGATGAACACTGAAGCTTTCTTT. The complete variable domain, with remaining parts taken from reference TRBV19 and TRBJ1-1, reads DGGITQSPKYLFRKEGQNVTLSCEQNLNHDAMYWYRQDPGQGLRLIYYSQIVNDFQKGDIAEGYSVSREKKESFPLTVTSAQKNPTAFYLCASTQGGGMNTEAFFGQGTRLTVV.

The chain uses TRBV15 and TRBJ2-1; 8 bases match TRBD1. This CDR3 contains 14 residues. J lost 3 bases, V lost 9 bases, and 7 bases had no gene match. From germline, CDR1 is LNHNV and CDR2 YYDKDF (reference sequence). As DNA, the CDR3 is TGTGCCACGAATAGACAGGGGAACTACAATGAGCAGTTCTTC. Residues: CATNRQGNYNEQFF.

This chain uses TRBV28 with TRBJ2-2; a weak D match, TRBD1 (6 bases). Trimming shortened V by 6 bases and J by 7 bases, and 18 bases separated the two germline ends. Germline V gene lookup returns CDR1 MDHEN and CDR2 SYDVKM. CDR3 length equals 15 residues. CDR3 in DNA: TGTGCCAGCAGATCCATCTTGGGGGCGGTCGGGGAGCTGTTTTTT. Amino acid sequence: CASRSILGAVGELFF.

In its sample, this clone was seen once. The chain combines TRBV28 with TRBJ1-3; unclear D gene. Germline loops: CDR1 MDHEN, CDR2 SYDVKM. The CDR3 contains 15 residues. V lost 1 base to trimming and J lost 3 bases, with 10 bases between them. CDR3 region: CASSLSRGIGNTIYF. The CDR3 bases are TGTGCCAGCAGTTTATCGCGGGGTATTGGAAACACCATATATTTT.

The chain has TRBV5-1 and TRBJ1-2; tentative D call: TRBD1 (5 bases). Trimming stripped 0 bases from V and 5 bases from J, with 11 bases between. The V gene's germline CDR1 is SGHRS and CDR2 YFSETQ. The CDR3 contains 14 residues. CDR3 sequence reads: CASSLGQGSYGYTF. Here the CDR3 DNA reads TGCGCCAGCAGCTTGGGCCAGGGCTCTTATGGCTACACCTTC.

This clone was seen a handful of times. The CDR3 loop is CASSADRTIQYF. CDR3 DNA sequence: TGTGCCAGTAGTGCGGACAGGACCATTCAGTACTTC. V usage is TRBV19 and J usage is TRBJ2-4; 7 bases are a match to TRBD1. With 5 bases clipped from V and 9 bases from J, the junction kept 4 bases outside the gene matches. Germline V gives CDR1 LNHDA, CDR2 SQIVND (reference sequence). This CDR3 has 12 residues.

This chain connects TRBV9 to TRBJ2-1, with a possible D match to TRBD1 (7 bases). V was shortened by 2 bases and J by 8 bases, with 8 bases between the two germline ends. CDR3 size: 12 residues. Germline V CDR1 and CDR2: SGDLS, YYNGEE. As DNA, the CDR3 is TGTGCCAGCAGCGTCAGGGGGGATGAGCAGTTCTTC. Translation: CASSVRGDEQFF. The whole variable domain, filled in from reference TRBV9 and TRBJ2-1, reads DSGVTQTPKHLITATGQRVTLRCSPRSGDLSVYWYQQSLDQGLQFLIQYYNGEERAKGNILERFSAQQFPDLHSELNLSSLELGDSALYFCASSVRGDEQFFGPGTRLTVL.

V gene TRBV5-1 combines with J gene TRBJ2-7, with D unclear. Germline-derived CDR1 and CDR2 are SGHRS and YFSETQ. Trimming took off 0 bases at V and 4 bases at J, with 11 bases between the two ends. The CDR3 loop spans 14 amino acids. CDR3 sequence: CASSLGWAGYEQYF. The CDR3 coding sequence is TGCGCCAGCAGCTTGGGTTGGGCTGGGTACGAGCAGTACTTC.

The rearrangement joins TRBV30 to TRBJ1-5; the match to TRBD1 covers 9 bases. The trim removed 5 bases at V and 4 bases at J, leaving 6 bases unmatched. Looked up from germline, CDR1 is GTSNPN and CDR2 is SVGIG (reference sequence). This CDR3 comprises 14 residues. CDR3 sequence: CAWGDRVGNQPQHF. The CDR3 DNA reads TGTGCCTGGGGGGACAGGGTGGGGAATCAGCCCCAGCATTTT.

This chain's CDR3 is CASSHTGGNPYEQYF. CDR3 nucleotide sequence: TGTGCCAGCAGCCATACGGGGGGGAACCCTTACGAGCAGTACTTC. The chain carries TRBV5-4 and TRBJ2-7; 8 bases agree with TRBD2. The CDR3 consists of 15 residues. The germline gives CDR1 SGHNT, CDR2 YYREEE (reference sequence). V trimming: 4 bases; J trimming: 4 bases; junction bases outside the gene matches: 10.

The CDR3 here is CASSPTWTSGRAEQYF. CDR3 coding DNA: TGTGCCAGCAGTCCGACCTGGACTAGCGGGCGGGCCGAGCAGTACTTC. The rearrangement joins TRBV28 to TRBJ2-7; TRBD2 matches at 11 bases. There are 16 residues in the CDR3. Germline CDR1 MDHEN, CDR2 SYDVKM. The V gene end was trimmed by 5 bases and the J gene end by 6 bases; junction bases not matched to a gene: 12.

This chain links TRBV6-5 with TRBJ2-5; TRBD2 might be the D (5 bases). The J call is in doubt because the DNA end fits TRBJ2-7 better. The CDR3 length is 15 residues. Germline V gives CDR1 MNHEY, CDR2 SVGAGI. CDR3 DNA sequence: TGTGCCAGCAGTTACGGGCTCGGGGACTCCTACGAGCAGTACTTC. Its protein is CASSYGLGDSYEQYF.

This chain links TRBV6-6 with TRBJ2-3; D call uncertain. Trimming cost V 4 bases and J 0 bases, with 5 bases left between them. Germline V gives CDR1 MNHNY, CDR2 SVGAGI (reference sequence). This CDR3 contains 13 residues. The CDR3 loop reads CASSSPSTDTQYF. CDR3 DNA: TGTGCCAGCAGTTCCCCTAGCACAGATACGCAGTATTTT.

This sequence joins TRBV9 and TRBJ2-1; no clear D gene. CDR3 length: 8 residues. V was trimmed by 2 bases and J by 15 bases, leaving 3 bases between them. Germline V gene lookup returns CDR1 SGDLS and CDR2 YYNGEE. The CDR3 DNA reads TGTGCCAGCAGCGTTAGGTTCTTC. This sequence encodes CASSVRFF.

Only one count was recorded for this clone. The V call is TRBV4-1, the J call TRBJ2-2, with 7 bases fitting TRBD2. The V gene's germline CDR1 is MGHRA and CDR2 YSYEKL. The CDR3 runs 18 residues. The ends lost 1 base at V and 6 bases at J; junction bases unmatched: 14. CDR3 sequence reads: CASSQAPVWRERAGELFF. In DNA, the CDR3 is TGCGCCAGCAGCCAAGCTCCTGTGTGGCGGGAGCGCGCCGGGGAGCTGTTTTTT.

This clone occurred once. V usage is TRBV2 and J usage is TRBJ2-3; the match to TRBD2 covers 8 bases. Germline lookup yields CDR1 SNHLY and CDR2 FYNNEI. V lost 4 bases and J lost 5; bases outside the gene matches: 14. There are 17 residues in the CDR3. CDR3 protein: CASSGLSGTRSLDTQYF. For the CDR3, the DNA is TGTGCCAGCAGTGGGCTTTCCGGGACTAGGTCCTTAGATACGCAGTATTTT.

CDR3 in DNA: TGTGCCAGCGAACAGGGAGGGTTCCTCATAGGCTACACCTTC. Translation gives CASEQGGFLIGYTF. The chain carries TRBV6-1 and TRBJ1-2, with D perhaps TRBD1 (6 bases). Germline V gene sequence: CDR1 MNHNS, CDR2 SASEGT. The CDR3 totals 14 residues. The V gene lost 8 bases and the J gene lost 8 bases, with 21 bases spanning the gap.

DNA for the CDR3: TGTGCCAGCAGTGAAGGCCAGGTCTCCATTACCGGGGAGCTGTTTTTT. Residues: CASSEGQVSITGELFF. The V call is TRBV2, the J call TRBJ2-2, with no clear D. V shed 1 base and J shed 5 bases, with 14 bases lying between them. This CDR3 spans 16 amino acids. CDR1 SNHLY and CDR2 FYNNEI come from the germline V gene.